The 19 T cell receptor beta chains reported below all come from one sample, sequenced in a study of a mutant IDH1 vaccine in newly diagnosed glioma. Profiling relied on immunoSEQ multiplex PCR, and the TCRdb table lists in-frame clones only, not all of them. Here the sample spans approximately 39,000 clones, approximately 80% being singletons. The antigens these receptors bind are not known. Indicated time point: week 5, during vaccination. In the vaccine, a single dose held 300 ug of the mutant IDH1 20-mer peptide, along with topical imiquimod. The material was PBMCs, obtained from a glioma patient whose treatment included an IDH1 peptide vaccine. These receptors were taken from a man aged 50 or older with glioma.

This rearrangement joins TRBV7-2 to TRBJ2-3; the D is unclear. The ends were cut back, 0 bases at V and 5 bases at J, with 12 bases in the middle. Germline V lookup: CDR1 SGHTA, CDR2 FQGNSA. The CDR3 length is 15 residues. The CDR3 here is CASSLALLVLDTQYF. CDR3 in DNA: TGTGCCAGCAGCTTAGCGCTTCTAGTTCTAGATACGCAGTATTTT.

This clone was counted between two and nine times. J is TRBJ2-1 and V is TRBV7-2; 7 bases match TRBD1. V lost 5 bases to trimming and J lost 4 bases; unmatched junction nucleotides: 11. Germline CDR1 SGHTA, CDR2 FQGNSA. The CDR3 contains 16 residues. The DNA of the CDR3 is TGTGCCAGCAGCCCCCGGGGCAGGGGGATTTACAATGAGCAGTTCTTC. Its translation: CASSPRGRGIYNEQFF.

This clone appeared once. The gene calls are TRBV7-8 and TRBJ1-5; D is undetermined. Deletions cut 4 bases from V and 5 bases from J, with 12 bases between. This CDR3 is 14 amino acids long. CDR1 is SGHVS, CDR2 FQNEAQ, per germline. In nucleotides, the CDR3 is TGTGCCAGCAGCTCCGAACACTTTGATCAGCCCCAGCATTTT. This sequence encodes CASSSEHFDQPQHF.

DNA of the CDR3: TGCGCCAGCAGCTGGGGACAGGCTGCCTCTGGAAACACCATATATTTT. As protein: CASSWGQAASGNTIYF. The chain combines TRBV5-1 with TRBJ1-3, with 8 bases fitting TRBD1. Germline V gene lookup returns CDR1 SGHRS and CDR2 YFSETQ. The CDR3 consists of 16 residues. V gave up 3 bases and J gave up 0 bases; unmatched junction bases: 5.

This chain uses TRBV19 with TRBJ1-5; weak D call: TRBD1 (5 bases). CDR1 and CDR2 from the germline V gene are LNHDA and SQIVND (reference sequence). V was trimmed by 3 bases and J by 7 bases, leaving 13 bases between them. The CDR3 contains 14 residues. CDR3 in DNA: TGTGCCAGTAGTATCGTAGGGGCCGGACAGCCCCAGCATTTT. Its translation: CASSIVGAGQPQHF.

About this clone: This sample includes further DNA sequences coding for the same CDR3. The chain carries TRBV28 and TRBJ2-2, with D hard to call. Germline V gene sequence: CDR1 MDHEN, CDR2 SYDVKM. The CDR3 runs to 12 residues. V lost 5 bases and J 4 bases, leaving 5 bases between the germline ends. This chain's CDR3 is CASSTPTGELFF. DNA for the CDR3: TGTGCCAGCAGTACACCCACCGGGGAGCTGTTTTTT.

The chain couples TRBV5-4 to TRBJ2-1, with TRBD1 matching 7 bases. V gave up 4 bases and J gave up 12 bases; unmatched junction bases: 10. The CDR3 spans 13 residues. Germline V lookup: CDR1 SGHNT, CDR2 YYREEE (reference sequence). The CDR3 DNA follows: TGTGCCAGCAGCGAGGGACAGATCAGAGCGCAGTTCTTC. Protein: CASSEGQIRAQFF.

J is TRBJ1-6 and V is TRBV19; weak D call: TRBD1 (6 bases). The ends were cut back, 5 bases at V and 7 bases at J, with 12 bases in the middle. Germline loops: CDR1 LNHDA, CDR2 SQIVND (reference sequence). CDR3 length: 14 residues. Here the CDR3 DNA reads TGTGCCAGTAGTTCCGGGACACTAAATTCACCCCTCCACTTT. This sequence encodes CASSSGTLNSPLHF.

The CDR3 sequence is CATGGGTDQPQHF. In DNA form, the CDR3 reads TGTGCCACCGGGGGGGGGACCGATCAGCCCCAGCATTTT. The genes are TRBV10-3 and TRBJ1-5, with D possibly being TRBD1 (5 bases). The germline V and J ends were trimmed by 10 bases and 5 bases, with 15 bases remaining between them. CDR1 ENHRY and CDR2 SYGVKD come from the germline V gene. CDR3 length: 13 amino acids.

The rearrangement uses TRBV2 and TRBJ2-5; TRBD1 aligns across 7 bases. This CDR3 is built from 13 residues. The germline CDR1 and CDR2 sequences are SNHLY and FYNNEI. V lost 10 bases and J lost 11; bases outside the gene matches: 16. Written as DNA, the CDR3 is TGTGCCATTGCCCGGCAGGGGGAAGGAGAGCAGTACTTC. It specifies CAIARQGEGEQYF. Drawing the rest from reference TRBV2 and TRBJ2-5, the complete variable domain is EPEVTQTPSHQVTQMGQEVILRCVPISNHLYFYWYRQILGQKVEFLVSFYNNEISEKSEIFDDQFSVERPDGSNFTLKIRSTKLEDSAMYFCAIARQGEGEQYFGPGTRLLVL.

This sequence joins TRBV7-3 and TRBJ1-2; no definite D call. CDR3 length: 13 residues. Germline V gives CDR1 SGHTA, CDR2 FQGTGA. V was cut by 5 bases and J by 4 bases, with 11 bases left in between. Here the CDR3 reads CASSPGRAYGYTF. As DNA, the CDR3 is TGTGCCAGCAGCCCTGGACGAGCCTATGGCTACACCTTC.

The chain employs TRBV11-3 and TRBJ2-7, with 8 nucleotides matching TRBD1. This CDR3 contains 15 residues. CDR1 and CDR2 from the germline V gene are SGHNT and YENEEA. V shed 3 bases and J 3 bases; nucleotides not matched to a gene: 7. This CDR3 reads CASSLRAGTGYEQYF. CDR3 in DNA: TGTGCCAGCAGCTTGAGGGCCGGGACAGGCTACGAGCAGTACTTC.

The genes are TRBV5-1 and TRBJ2-7; no definite D call. Trimming removed 4 bases at V and 5 bases at J, with 13 bases between. This CDR3 is 13 amino acids long. Germline CDR1 is SGHRS and CDR2 is YFSETQ. The CDR3 region has the DNA TGCGCCAGCAGCCCCCCCCTACGACACGAGCAGTACTTC. Encoded protein: CASSPPLRHEQYF. Together with reference TRBV5-1 and TRBJ2-7, the CDR3 gives the full variable domain: KAGVTQTPRYLIKTRGQQVTLSCSPISGHRSVSWYQQTPGQGLQFLFEYFSETQRNKGNFPGRFSGRQFSNSRSEMNVSTLELGDSALYLCASSPPLRHEQYFGPGTRLTVT.

The CDR3 sequence is CASSAGLAGNNEQFF. The CDR3 DNA reads as TGCGCCAGCAGTGCCGGACTAGCGGGGAACAATGAGCAGTTCTTC. The genes are TRBV10-2 and TRBJ2-1, with TRBD2 matching 12 bases. The germline gives CDR1 WSHSY, CDR2 SAAADI. The CDR3 sequence is 15 residues long. Trimming at V came to 4 bases and at J to 5 bases, leaving 3 bases not matched to a gene.

The rearrangement joins TRBV2 to TRBJ2-3, with 13 nucleotides matching TRBD2. The germline V gene has CDR1 SNHLY and CDR2 FYNNEI. This CDR3 has 15 amino acids. Losses at the gene ends were 6 bases for V and 5 bases for J; bases not matched to a gene: 5. The CDR3 DNA is TGTGCCAGCAGCGAACTAGCGGGGGGGGGAGATACGCAGTATTTT. This codes for CASSELAGGGDTQYF.

The CDR3 DNA sequence: TGTGCCAGCAGTCCCGGGACCCGGAACAATCAGCCCCAGCATTTT. It codes for CASSPGTRNNQPQHF. The rearrangement uses TRBV27 and TRBJ1-5, with D perhaps TRBD1 (5 bases). Trimming took 5 bases from V and 3 from J, leaving 14 bases between them. Germline assignment: CDR1 MNHEY and CDR2 SMNVEV (reference sequence). The CDR3 length is 15 residues.

The chain links TRBV19 to TRBJ1-5; D is undetermined. The ends were cut back, 3 bases at V and 1 base at J, with 1 base in the middle. The CDR3 totals 12 residues. Germline loops: CDR1 LNHDA, CDR2 SQIVND (reference sequence). The CDR3 sequence: CASSISNQPQHF. The CDR3, as DNA: TGTGCCAGTAGTATCAGCAATCAGCCCCAGCATTTT.

The CDR3 nucleotides read TGTGCCAGTAGTATAGGGGGACTAGATCTAGGTGGAGGCTACAATGAGCAGTTCTTC. Translation gives CASSIGGLDLGGGYNEQFF. The chain joins TRBV19 to TRBJ2-1; 8 nucleotides align to TRBD2. Germline V CDR1 and CDR2: LNHDA, SQIVND (reference sequence). The CDR3 is 19 amino acids. Germline trimming cut 1 base from V and 3 bases from J; bases unmatched to any gene: 14.

This rearrangement joins TRBV27 to TRBJ1-4; D unresolved. CDR1 is MNHEY and CDR2 is SMNVEV in the germline V gene (reference sequence). The CDR3 loop spans 13 amino acids. V gave up 8 bases and J gave up 8 bases, with 15 bases separating them. DNA of the CDR3: TGTGCCAGCTCACGGATCGGGCGAGAAAAACTGTTTTTT. Residues: CASSRIGREKLFF.